This paragraph covers one T cell receptor (beta chain) sequence. The entry originates in a study of PD-1 blockade in classical Hodgkin lymphoma. Study summary: Treatment was intravenous nivolumab, 3 mg/kg every 2 weeks, until progression.

All patients relapsed after autologous stem cell transplantation, and brentuximab vedotin exposure varied. The patients, who had relapsed/refractory classical Hodgkin lymphoma, achieved best responses of complete response, partial response or progressive disease. The assay was immunoSEQ multiplex PCR, and TCRdb's table has in-frame clones only and misses some. This sample has fewer than 80,000 clones, with 70% to 75% found just once. The V end was cut by 3 bases, the J end by 0 bases, with 11 bases between. The CDR3 totals 15 residues. Per germline, CDR1 SNHLY and CDR2 FYNNEI. The sample was peripheral blood mononuclear cells (PBMCs), taken before the second cycle of nivolumab. J is TRBJ1-2 and V is TRBV2, with no clear D. The TCR was taken from a human donor with classical Hodgkin lymphoma. CDR3 protein: CASSDLQPTNYGYTF. DNA of the CDR3: TGTGCCAGCAGTGACCTACAGCCCACTAACTATGGCTACACCTTC.